Each of the 27 T cell receptor beta chains below was sequenced from the same sample in a study of blood T cell repertoires in COVID-19. The table came from immunoSEQ multiplex PCR; TCRdb's copy has only in-frame clones and leaves some out. The data show more than 150,000 clones, more than 75% seen once. Sequencing was carried out using PBMCs or T cells enriched from blood (not recorded which). The receptors shown here come from a man aged 55 to 70 who had been exposed to COVID-19.

V usage is TRBV28 and J usage is TRBJ2-3, with 10 bases fitting TRBD2. The germline CDR1 and CDR2 sequences are MDHEN and SYDVKM. J gave up 8 bases and V 5 bases, and 4 bases lay outside the gene matches. The CDR3 is 13 residues long. CDR3 sequence (DNA): TGTGCCAGCAGTAGCGGGAGGGTGGGTACGCAGTATTTT. It codes for CASSSGRVGTQYF.

The J gene is TRBJ2-7, the V gene TRBV6-1; D is uncertain. CDR3 length: 14 residues. Trimming pared 2 bases from V and 6 bases from J, leaving 14 bases between. Germline values: CDR1 MNHNS, CDR2 SASEGT. The CDR3 is CASSELIQAGEQYF. In DNA, the CDR3 is TGTGCCAGCAGTGAACTTATCCAGGCCGGCGAGCAGTACTTC.

V usage is TRBV5-6 and J usage is TRBJ2-3; TRBD1 matches at 8 bases. Germline V gives CDR1 SGHDT, CDR2 YYEEEE. This CDR3 contains 17 residues. Trimming cost V 4 bases and J 1 base; bases outside gene matches: 11. The CDR3 protein is CASSTGQGRSGTDTQYF. CDR3 in DNA: TGTGCCAGCAGCACCGGACAGGGTCGGTCCGGCACAGATACGCAGTATTTT.

The chain is built from TRBV28 and TRBJ1-2, with D tentatively TRBD1 (6 bases). Germline V gene data show CDR1 as MDHEN and CDR2 as SYDVKM. V lost 6 bases and J 4 bases, leaving 15 bases between the germline ends. CDR3 length: 14 residues. Written as DNA, the CDR3 is TGTGCCAGCAGCCTGAACAGGGCAGTCTATGGCTACACCTTC. Translated: CASSLNRAVYGYTF.

The rearrangement links TRBV7-7 to TRBJ2-1; TRBD2 is a possible D gene (5 bases). This CDR3 spans 15 amino acids. The V gene's germline CDR1 is SSHAT and CDR2 FNYEAQ (reference sequence). Trimming left V 5 bases short and J 6 bases short, with 17 bases between. The CDR3 sequence: CASSQSLARFNEQFF. CDR3 coding DNA: TGTGCCAGCAGCCAGTCCCTAGCTCGGTTCAATGAGCAGTTCTTC. Using reference TRBV7-7 and TRBJ2-1 for the parts outside the CDR3, the full variable domain is GAGVSQSPRYKVTKRGQDVTLRCDPISSHATLYWYQQALGQGPEFLTYFNYEAQPDKSGLPSDRFSAERPEGSISTLTIQRTEQRDSAMYRCASSQSLARFNEQFFGPGTRLTVL.

The V gene is TRBV6-5, the J gene TRBJ2-3; the match to TRBD2 covers 7 bases. Germline assignment: CDR1 MNHEY and CDR2 SVGAGI. This CDR3 is built from 14 residues. Trimming took 6 bases from V and 6 from J; bases not matched to a gene: 9. Written as DNA, the CDR3 is TGTGCCAGCAGGGGGGGGACGCCTGGGGATACGCAGTATTTT. It yields the protein CASRGGTPGDTQYF.

The genes are TRBV7-2 and TRBJ1-6, with D perhaps TRBD1 (5 bases). This CDR3 is 11 amino acids long. Germline V gene lookup returns CDR1 SGHTA and CDR2 FQGNSA. Trimming took off 6 bases at V and 14 bases at J, with 11 bases between the two ends. CDR3 bases: TGTGCCAGCAGGAAAGACAGTTCCCTCCACTTT. Encoded protein: CASRKDSSLHF.

The rearrangement joins TRBV6-1 to TRBJ1-1; a possible D gene is TRBD1 (5 bases). CDR3 size: 15 residues. Looked up from germline, CDR1 is MNHNS and CDR2 is SASEGT. The V gene lost 2 bases and the J gene lost 0 bases, with 10 bases spanning the gap. CDR3 amino acids: CASSERTGLNTEAFF. The DNA of the CDR3 is TGTGCCAGCAGTGAACGTACAGGATTGAACACTGAAGCTTTCTTT.

The chain joins TRBV5-4 to TRBJ1-1; weak D call: TRBD1 (5 bases). Germline CDR1 SGHNT, CDR2 YYREEE (reference sequence). V was pared by 4 bases and J by 1 base, with 8 bases between. The CDR3 is 13 amino acids. CDR3: CASSVGQNTEAFF. The CDR3 DNA is TGTGCCAGCAGCGTTGGACAGAACACTGAAGCTTTCTTT.

The V gene is TRBV29-1, the J gene TRBJ2-7, with 10 bases matching TRBD1. Germline CDR1 SQVTM, CDR2 ANQGSEA. V was clipped by 7 bases and J by 1 base; unmatched bases: 4. The CDR3 runs to 13 residues. This CDR3 reads CSGGQGDSYEQYF. The CDR3 DNA follows: TGCAGCGGAGGACAGGGGGATTCCTACGAGCAGTACTTC.

The CDR3: CASSDRVTYSNQPQHF. CDR3 DNA sequence: TGTGCCAGCAGTGACAGGGTCACGTATAGCAATCAGCCCCAGCATTTT. The chain has TRBV27 and TRBJ1-5; 7 bases line up with TRBD1. The CDR3 is 16 residues long. Germline CDR1 MNHEY, CDR2 SMNVEV (reference sequence). The trim removed 5 bases at V and 0 bases at J, leaving 7 bases unmatched.

The chain carries TRBV19 and TRBJ1-5, with 9 bases fitting TRBD1. Looked up from germline, CDR1 is LNHDA and CDR2 is SQIVND (reference sequence). The CDR3 contains 17 residues. Trimming took 3 bases from V and 2 from J; bases not matched to a gene: 8. The CDR3 here is CASSMADRGRGNQPQHF. The CDR3 DNA follows: TGTGCCAGTAGTATGGCCGACAGGGGGAGAGGCAATCAGCCCCAGCATTTT.

J is TRBJ1-1 and V is TRBV11-3; TRBD1 aligns across 7 bases. The trim removed 1 base at V and 4 bases at J, leaving 9 bases unmatched. Germline loops: CDR1 SGHNT, CDR2 YENEEA. This CDR3 is 16 amino acids long. In DNA form, the CDR3 reads TGTGCCAGCAGCTTAGGGTACGACAGGGTGGGCACTGAAGCTTTCTTT. It encodes CASSLGYDRVGTEAFF. Variable domain in full (rest from reference TRBV11-3 and TRBJ1-1): EAGVVQSPRYKIIEKKQPVAFWCNPISGHNTLYWYLQNLGQGPELLIRYENEEAVDDSQLPKDRFSAERLKGVDSTLKIQPAELGDSAVYLCASSLGYDRVGTEAFFGQGTRLTVV.

The chain employs TRBV7-2 and TRBJ2-7; D not certain. CDR3 length: 14 residues. Germline V gene data show CDR1 as SGHTA and CDR2 as FQGNSA. V was cut by 1 base and J by 1 base, with 8 bases left in between. The CDR3, as DNA: TGTGCCAGCAGCTTAGGGCTGGTTTCCTACGAGCAGTACTTC. This encodes CASSLGLVSYEQYF.

This clone appeared a single time. The chain joins TRBV7-9 to TRBJ2-6; TRBD1 agrees at 8 bases. CDR1 is SEHNR and CDR2 is FQNEAQ in the germline V gene (reference sequence). Trimming took 2 bases from V and 1 from J; bases not matched to a gene: 10. This CDR3 spans 19 amino acids. This CDR3 reads CASSLNPGQAPSGANVLTF. As DNA, the CDR3 is TGTGCCAGCAGCTTAAACCCGGGACAGGCACCTTCTGGGGCCAACGTCCTGACTTTC.

The chain recombines TRBV10-1 with TRBJ2-7; 9 bases align to TRBD2. Germline trimming cut 0 bases from V and 6 bases from J; bases unmatched to any gene: 3. This CDR3 has 14 residues. Germline CDR1 WNHNN, CDR2 SYGVQD (reference sequence). CDR3 loop: CASSESGAGGEQYF. The CDR3 DNA reads as TGCGCCAGCAGTGAGTCAGGAGCGGGAGGCGAGCAGTACTTC.

This sequence joins TRBV30 and TRBJ1-2; D is perhaps TRBD1 (5 bases). CDR1 is GTSNPN, CDR2 SVGIG, per germline (reference sequence). V dropped 3 bases and J dropped 4 bases, with 18 bases sitting between them. This CDR3 is 15 amino acids long. The CDR3 reads CAWRTILGATYGYTF. CDR3 coding DNA: TGTGCCTGGAGGACCATCCTAGGGGCCACCTATGGCTACACCTTC. The entire variable domain, with the rest obtained from reference TRBV30 and TRBJ1-2, is as follows: SQTIHQWPATLVQPVGSPLSLECTVEGTSNPNLYWYRQAAGRGLQLLFYSVGIGQISSEVPQNLSASRPQDRQFILSSKKLLLSDSGFYLCAWRTILGATYGYTFGSGTRLTVV.

The chain carries TRBV10-3 and TRBJ1-5, with 9 bases lining up with TRBD1. With 7 bases clipped from V and 0 bases from J, the junction kept 4 bases outside the gene matches. The CDR3 has 15 amino acids. CDR1 and CDR2 from the germline V gene are ENHRY and SYGVKD. The CDR3 nucleotides are TGTGCCATCAAAACGGGACAGGGTAGCAATCAGCCCCAGCATTTT. Translating gives CAIKTGQGSNQPQHF.

This clone was observed a few times. V usage is TRBV6-1 and J usage is TRBJ1-2; D uncertain. With 1 base removed from V and 2 bases from J, the gap between germline ends came to 11 bases. This CDR3 contains 15 residues. Germline-derived CDR1 and CDR2 are MNHNS and SASEGT. DNA for the CDR3: TGTGCCAGCAGTGAAGGGACGGCGGGGAACTATGGCTACACCTTC. Translation: CASSEGTAGNYGYTF.

The chain uses TRBV19 and TRBJ1-1; 9 bases are shared with TRBD1. The CDR3 consists of 15 residues. With V trimmed by 8 bases and J by 4 bases, 11 bases remained unmatched. Germline CDR1 reads LNHDA; CDR2 reads SQIVND (reference sequence). The CDR3 region is CASYYTGGPSTEAFF. The CDR3 DNA sequence: TGTGCCAGTTACTACACAGGGGGCCCAAGCACTGAAGCTTTCTTT.

J is TRBJ1-2 and V is TRBV6-5; D unresolved. Germline CDR1 MNHEY, CDR2 SVGAGI. This CDR3 region has 16 residues. V was pared by 0 bases and J by 7 bases, with 18 bases between. DNA of the CDR3: TGTGCCAGCAGTTACTCGGATCTGGGCCACCCCCTTGGCTACACCTTC. Amino acids: CASSYSDLGHPLGYTF.

The chain combines TRBV2 with TRBJ1-3; D remains ambiguous. Per germline, CDR1 SNHLY and CDR2 FYNNEI. The germline V and J ends were trimmed by 11 bases and 2 bases, with 13 bases remaining between them. The CDR3 has 13 residues. The chain's CDR3 is CASASQAGNTIYF. DNA of the CDR3: TGTGCCTCAGCAAGCCAGGCTGGAAACACCATATATTTT.

V gene TRBV10-3 combines with J gene TRBJ2-3; D unresolved. The CDR3 extends over 13 amino acids. The V end was cut by 7 bases, the J end by 2 bases, with 10 bases between. The germline CDR1 and CDR2 sequences are ENHRY and SYGVKD. The CDR3 loop is CAIKGGTTDTQYF. CDR3 nucleotides: TGTGCCATCAAAGGCGGAACCACAGATACGCAGTATTTT.

The chain recombines TRBV29-1 with TRBJ2-7; a possible D gene is TRBD2 (6 bases). Germline V gives CDR1 SQVTM, CDR2 ANQGSEA. The CDR3 sequence is 14 residues long. Trimming left V 5 bases short and J 0 bases short, with 14 bases between. CDR3 loop: CSVSTSLDSYEQYF. CDR3 bases: TGCAGCGTTTCTACTAGCCTAGACTCCTACGAGCAGTACTTC.

The chain combines TRBV4-2 with TRBJ2-3; D is ambiguous. Trimming shortened V by 0 bases and J by 0 bases, and 7 bases separated the two germline ends. CDR1 is LGHNA, CDR2 YNFKEQ, per germline. This CDR3 is built from 15 residues. Here the CDR3 reads CASSQEGDSTDTQYF. The CDR3 DNA reads as TGTGCCAGCAGCCAAGAAGGAGATAGCACAGATACGCAGTATTTT.

The V gene is TRBV11-3, the J gene TRBJ2-1; D call uncertain. V lost 1 base, J lost 13 bases, and 11 bases lay in between. Germline CDR1 and CDR2: SGHNT and YENEEA. The CDR3 has 12 amino acids. The DNA of the CDR3 is TGTGCCAGCAGCTTAGTGCGGCTAGAACAGTTCTTC. Translation gives CASSLVRLEQFF.

The J gene is TRBJ2-3, the V gene TRBV7-9; 11 nucleotides line up with TRBD1. CDR1 and CDR2 (germline): SEHNR, FQNEAQ (reference sequence). The CDR3 totals 15 residues. The V and J ends lost 3 bases and 3 bases, in that order; junction bases with no gene match: 2. The CDR3: CASSLDRGQTDTQYF. The CDR3 DNA follows: TGTGCCAGCAGCTTGGACAGGGGGCAAACAGATACGCAGTATTTT.